A single sample gave rise to the 14 T cell receptor beta chains below, sequenced in a study of cytomegalovirus exposure and HLA in healthy donors. The PCR was carried out with 60 Vbeta primers and 13 Jbeta primers. Assay used: immunoSEQ multiplex PCR; TCRdb lists only in-frame clones, some missing. The data hold roughly 99,000 clones, with around three quarters observed a single time. Sequenced: PBMCs. These TCRs come from a male donor in good health and CMV-seronegative.

This clone was recorded only once. The chain couples TRBV18 to TRBJ2-1, with a tentative D call TRBD2 (5 bases). Germline assignment: CDR1 KGHSH and CDR2 LQKENI. Between the trimmed V and J ends, which lost 2 bases and 1 base, there was a span of 15 bases. The CDR3 runs to 17 residues. The CDR3 DNA follows: TGTGCCAGCTCACCAGGTGACTACCCTAGTTCCTACAATGAGCAGTTCTTC. It codes for CASSPGDYPSSYNEQFF. Supplemented by reference TRBV18 and TRBJ2-1, the full variable domain reads NAGVMQNPRHLVRRRGQEARLRCSPMKGHSHVYWYRQLPEEGLKFMVYLQKENIIDESGMPKERFSAEFPKEGPSILRIQQVVRGDSAAYFCASSPGDYPSSYNEQFFGPGTRLTVL.

This chain links TRBV5-1 with TRBJ2-7; 14 bases map to TRBD2. V dropped 4 bases and J dropped 4; count of bases not matched to a gene: 4. Germline V CDR1 and CDR2: SGHRS, YFSETQ. The CDR3 spans 15 residues. As DNA, the CDR3 is TGCGCCAGCAGCGCGGGACTAGCGGGAGCTTACGAGCAGTACTTC. This translates into CASSAGLAGAYEQYF.

Here the CDR3 reads CASSRGRDEQYF. The CDR3 region has the DNA TGTGCCAGCAGTCGGGGGAGGGACGAGCAGTACTTC. V is TRBV27 and J is TRBJ2-7; 7 nucleotides match TRBD2. CDR1 is MNHEY, CDR2 SMNVEV, per germline (reference sequence). J gave up 5 bases and V 5 bases, and 3 bases lay outside the gene matches. The CDR3 contains 12 residues.

The gene calls are TRBV15 and TRBJ2-7; D not resolved. The germline V gene encodes CDR1 LNHNV and CDR2 YYDKDF (reference sequence). The V end lost 5 bases, the J end lost 4 bases, and 12 bases lay between the germline ends. The CDR3 has 13 amino acids. CDR3 residues: CATSAGDTYEQYF. The CDR3, as DNA: TGTGCCACCAGCGCCGGTGACACGTACGAGCAGTACTTC.

The chain links TRBV6-1 to TRBJ2-3; TRBD2 is a possible D gene (6 bases). Germline lookup yields CDR1 MNHNS and CDR2 SASEGT. The CDR3 consists of 14 residues. The V and J ends lost 5 bases and 3 bases respectively, with 12 bases between them. CDR3 loop: CASSTTSTTDTQYF. The CDR3 nucleotides are TGTGCCAGCAGTACGACTAGTACAACAGATACGCAGTATTTT.

The chain recombines TRBV27 with TRBJ2-7; 9 nucleotides match TRBD2. CDR3 size: 19 residues. Germline V gene lookup returns CDR1 MNHEY and CDR2 SMNVEV (reference sequence). V gave up 2 bases and J gave up 7 bases; unmatched junction bases: 21. CDR3 residues: CASSLLNPSRGSGSGEQYF. Written as DNA, the CDR3 is TGTGCCAGCAGTTTACTGAACCCCTCCAGGGGTAGCGGGAGTGGAGAGCAGTACTTC.

This clone has more than one count but fewer than ten. This chain uses TRBV2 with TRBJ1-1, with TRBD1 matching 10 bases. With V trimmed by 4 bases and J by 1 base, 3 bases remained unmatched. This CDR3 contains 15 residues. Germline loops: CDR1 SNHLY, CDR2 FYNNEI. The CDR3 DNA is TGTGCCAGCAGTGCCCGGGACAGGGGGAACACTGAAGCTTTCTTT. The encoded protein is CASSARDRGNTEAFF.

This clone was counted between two and nine times. The chain couples TRBV9 to TRBJ2-1, with 9 bases fitting TRBD2. CDR1 and CDR2 from the germline V gene are SGDLS and YYNGEE. The V segment lost 1 base and the J segment 9 bases; nucleotides outside the gene matches: 14. There are 17 residues in the CDR3. The CDR3 is CASSVPQEVAGVVEQFF. CDR3 bases: TGTGCCAGCAGCGTACCGCAGGAGGTAGCGGGAGTTGTTGAGCAGTTCTTC. The full variable domain, completed using reference TRBV9 and TRBJ2-1, is DSGVTQTPKHLITATGQRVTLRCSPRSGDLSVYWYQQSLDQGLQFLIQYYNGEERAKGNILERFSAQQFPDLHSELNLSSLELGDSALYFCASSVPQEVAGVVEQFFGPGTRLTVL.

This chain connects TRBV27 to TRBJ2-2; TRBD1 is a possible D gene (6 bases). V was clipped by 7 bases and J by 2 bases, with 14 bases between them. CDR3 length equals 15 residues. From germline, CDR1 is MNHEY and CDR2 SMNVEV (reference sequence). DNA for the CDR3: TGTGCCAGCAAAAGGGGACACGCAAACACCGGGGAGCTGTTTTTT. Encoded protein: CASKRGHANTGELFF.

The gene calls are TRBV18 and TRBJ2-1; a weak D match, TRBD2 (6 bases). V shed 4 bases and J shed 10 bases, with 8 bases lying between them. This CDR3 has 11 residues. Germline V gene sequence: CDR1 KGHSH, CDR2 LQKENI. The CDR3 reads CASSRGDEQFF. The CDR3 coding sequence is TGTGCCAGCTCACGGGGGGACGAGCAGTTCTTC.

The chain has TRBV25-1 and TRBJ2-5; D unclear. The DNA end is a closer match to TRBJ2-7, so the J assignment may be wrong. This CDR3 has 12 residues. In germline, CDR1 is MGHDK, CDR2 SYGVNS. Here the CDR3 reads CASSENNYEQYF. Here the CDR3 DNA reads TGTGCCAGCAGTGAAAACAACTACGAGCAGTACTTC.

The J gene is TRBJ2-2, the V gene TRBV7-9; D uncertain. Germline CDR1 is SEHNR and CDR2 is FQNEAQ (reference sequence). This CDR3 region has 13 residues. V was shortened by 8 bases and J by 0 bases, with 7 bases between the two germline ends. In DNA, the CDR3 is TGTGCCAGCGAGTACGCGAACACCGGGGAGCTGTTTTTT. This gives the protein CASEYANTGELFF.

This chain uses TRBV14 with TRBJ2-2, with a weak D call TRBD2 (5 bases). The V end was cut by 2 bases, the J end by 8 bases, with 12 bases between. Per germline, CDR1 SGHDN and CDR2 FVKESK. The CDR3 sequence is 14 residues long. CDR3 amino acids: CASSQNGLAGELFF. CDR3 in DNA: TGTGCCAGCAGCCAAAATGGTTTAGCGGGGGAGCTGTTTTTT.

This chain connects TRBV30 to TRBJ1-2; 12 bases align to TRBD1. Germline CDR1 GTSNPN, CDR2 SVGIG (reference sequence). The V segment lost 5 bases and the J segment 8 bases; nucleotides outside the gene matches: 6. The CDR3 totals 13 residues. Here the CDR3 DNA reads TGTGCCTGGCGGGACAGGGGGCGCGGAGGCTACACCTTC. It translates to CAWRDRGRGGYTF.